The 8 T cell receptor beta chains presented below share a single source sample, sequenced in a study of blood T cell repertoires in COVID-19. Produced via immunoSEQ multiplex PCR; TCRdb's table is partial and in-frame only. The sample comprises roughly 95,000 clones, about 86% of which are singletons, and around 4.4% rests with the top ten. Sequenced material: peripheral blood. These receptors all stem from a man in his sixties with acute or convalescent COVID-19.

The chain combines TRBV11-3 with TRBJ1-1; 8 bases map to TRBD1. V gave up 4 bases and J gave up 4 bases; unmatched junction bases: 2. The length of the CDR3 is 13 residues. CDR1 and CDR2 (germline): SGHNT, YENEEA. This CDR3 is CASSSQGVTEAFF. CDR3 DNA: TGTGCCAGCAGCTCACAGGGGGTCACTGAAGCTTTCTTT.

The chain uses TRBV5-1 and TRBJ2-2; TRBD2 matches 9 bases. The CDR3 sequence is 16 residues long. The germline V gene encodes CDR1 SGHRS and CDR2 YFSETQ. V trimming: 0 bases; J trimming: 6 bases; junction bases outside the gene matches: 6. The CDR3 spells CASSLDVAGVSGELFF. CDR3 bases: TGCGCCAGCAGCTTGGACGTAGCGGGGGTTTCCGGGGAGCTGTTTTTT. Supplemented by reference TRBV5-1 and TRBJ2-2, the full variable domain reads KAGVTQTPRYLIKTRGQQVTLSCSPISGHRSVSWYQQTPGQGLQFLFEYFSETQRNKGNFPGRFSGRQFSNSRSEMNVSTLELGDSALYLCASSLDVAGVSGELFFGEGSRLTVL.

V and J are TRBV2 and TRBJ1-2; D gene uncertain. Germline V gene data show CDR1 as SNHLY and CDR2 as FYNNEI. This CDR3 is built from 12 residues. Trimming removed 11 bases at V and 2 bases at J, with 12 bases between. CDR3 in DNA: TGTGCCTCGGCGGGTTCAAACTATGGCTACACCTTC. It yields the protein CASAGSNYGYTF.

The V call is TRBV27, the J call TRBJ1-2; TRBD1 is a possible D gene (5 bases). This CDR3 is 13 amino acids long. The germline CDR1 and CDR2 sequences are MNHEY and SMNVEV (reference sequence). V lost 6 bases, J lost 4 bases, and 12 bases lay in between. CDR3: CASSLGGGYGYTF. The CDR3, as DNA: TGTGCCAGCAGCCTGGGGGGTGGCTATGGCTACACCTTC.

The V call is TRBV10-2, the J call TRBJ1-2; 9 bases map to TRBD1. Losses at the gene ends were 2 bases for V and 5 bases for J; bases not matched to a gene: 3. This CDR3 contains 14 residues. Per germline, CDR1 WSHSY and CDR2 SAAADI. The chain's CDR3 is CASSEGGTGYGYTF. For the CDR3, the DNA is TGCGCCAGCAGTGAGGGGGGGACAGGGTATGGCTACACCTTC.

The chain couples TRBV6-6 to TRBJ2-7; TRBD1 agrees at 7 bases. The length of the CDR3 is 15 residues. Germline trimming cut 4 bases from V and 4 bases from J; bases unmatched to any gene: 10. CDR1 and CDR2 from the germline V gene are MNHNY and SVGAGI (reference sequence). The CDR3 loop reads CASSSDRVFVYEQYF. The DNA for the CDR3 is TGTGCCAGCAGTTCCGACAGGGTCTTCGTTTACGAGCAGTACTTC.

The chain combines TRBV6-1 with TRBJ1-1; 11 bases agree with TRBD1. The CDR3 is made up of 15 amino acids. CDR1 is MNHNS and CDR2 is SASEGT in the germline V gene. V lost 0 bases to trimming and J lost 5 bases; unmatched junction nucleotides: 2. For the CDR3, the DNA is TGTGCCAGCAGTGAAGCGGGACAGGGGGGTACTGAAGCTTTCTTT. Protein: CASSEAGQGGTEAFF.

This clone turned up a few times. For the CDR3, the DNA is TGTGCCAGCAGCTTACCCTTGCAGAACAATGAGCAGTTCTTC. This encodes CASSLPLQNNEQFF. The V gene is TRBV11-2, the J gene TRBJ2-1; D is undetermined. Trimming stripped 2 bases from V and 5 bases from J, with 10 bases between. Looked up from germline, CDR1 is SGHAT and CDR2 is FQNNGV. This CDR3 is 14 amino acids long.